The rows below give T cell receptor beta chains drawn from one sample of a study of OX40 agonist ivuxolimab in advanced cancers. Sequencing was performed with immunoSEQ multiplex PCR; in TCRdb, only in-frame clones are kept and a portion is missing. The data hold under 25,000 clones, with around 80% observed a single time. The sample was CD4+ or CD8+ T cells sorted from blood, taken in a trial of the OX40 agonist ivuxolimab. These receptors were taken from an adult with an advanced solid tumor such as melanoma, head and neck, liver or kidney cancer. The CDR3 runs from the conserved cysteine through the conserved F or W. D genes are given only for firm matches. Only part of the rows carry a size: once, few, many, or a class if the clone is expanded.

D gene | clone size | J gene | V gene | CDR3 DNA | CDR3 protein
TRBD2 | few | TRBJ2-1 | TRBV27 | TGTGCCAGCAGTTTCAGCGGGAAGGATAGGAATGAGCAGTTCTTC | CASSFSGKDRNEQFF
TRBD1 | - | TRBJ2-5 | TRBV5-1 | TGCGCCAGCAGCTTGGAGGGACAGGGTCAAGAGACCCAGTACTTC | CASSLEGQGQETQYF
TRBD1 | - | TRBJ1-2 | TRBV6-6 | TGTGCCAGCAGTTGGGACAGGGCTAATGGCTACACCTTC | CASSWDRANGYTF
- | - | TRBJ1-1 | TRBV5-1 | TGCGCCAGCAGCTTGGATACGGTCAGCCGGAACACTGAAGCTTTCTTT | CASSLDTVSRNTEAFF
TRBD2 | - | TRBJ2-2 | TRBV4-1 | TGCGCCAGCAGCCAAGTTGGGGGAGGGCCCGGGGAGCTGTTTTTT | CASSQVGGGPGELFF
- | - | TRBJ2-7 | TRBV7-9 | TGTGCCAGCAGCCGATCCTACGAGCAGTACTTC | CASSRSYEQYF
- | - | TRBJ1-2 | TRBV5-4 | TGTGCCAGCAGCGGAGGACTGATCTATGGCTACACCTTC | CASSGGLIYGYTF
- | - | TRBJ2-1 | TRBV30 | TGTGCCTGGACCCCGATCTACAATGAGCAGTTCTTC | CAWTPIYNEQFF
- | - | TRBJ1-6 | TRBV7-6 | TGTGCCAGCAGCTTAACACCCCCCGGCAACACTAATTCACCCCTCCACTTT | CASSLTPPGNTNSPLHF
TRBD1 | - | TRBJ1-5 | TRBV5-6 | TGTGCCAGCAGCCTCGGGACAGGGGGCTATCAGCCCCAGCATTTT | CASSLGTGGYQPQHF
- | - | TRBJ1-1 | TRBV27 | TGTGCCAGCAGCCTGACGGAGAACACTGAAGCTTTCTTT | CASSLTENTEAFF
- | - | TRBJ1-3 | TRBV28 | TGTGCCAGCAGTTTCGGAGGCCGGGGCTCTTCTGGAAACACCATATATTTT | CASSFGGRGSSGNTIYF
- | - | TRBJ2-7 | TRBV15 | TGTGCCACCAGCACGGCAGGGTCCTACGAGCAGTACTTC | CATSTAGSYEQYF
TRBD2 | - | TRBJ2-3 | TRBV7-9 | TGTGCCAGCAGCTCTATAGCGGGGGGCACAGATACGCAGTATTTT | CASSSIAGGTDTQYF
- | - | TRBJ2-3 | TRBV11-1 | TGTGCCAGCAGCTTAGCGCTGGGGGGACGCACAGATACGCAGTATTTT | CASSLALGGRTDTQYF
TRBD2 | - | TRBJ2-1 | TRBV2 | TGTGCCAGCAGTGAAGCAGAGGGACTAGCGGAAAACAATGAGCAGTTCTTC | CASSEAEGLAENNEQFF
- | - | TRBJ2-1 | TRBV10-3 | TGTGCCATCAGTGAGTTACAGGGAGGGTCCTACAATGAGCAGTTCTTC | CAISELQGGSYNEQFF
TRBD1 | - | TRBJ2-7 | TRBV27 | TGTGCCAGCAGTTTTACAGGGGGCGAGCAGTACTTC | CASSFTGGEQYF
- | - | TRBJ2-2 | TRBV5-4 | TGTGCCAGCAGCTTGCCGCGGTCCCCCGGGGAGCTGTTTTTT | CASSLPRSPGELFF
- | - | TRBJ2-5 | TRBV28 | TGTGCCAGCAGTTTCAAATCAGGGATCCAAGAGACCCAGTACTTC | CASSFKSGIQETQYF
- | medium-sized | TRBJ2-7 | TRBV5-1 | TGCGCCAGCAGCTTGGAAGCTAGCGTTACCTACGAGCAGTACTTC | CASSLEASVTYEQYF